This T cell receptor beta chain was observed in a study of blood T cell dynamics during melanoma immunotherapy. The data were produced by immunoSEQ multiplex PCR, yet TCRdb's version contains in-frame clones alone and is incomplete. The data contain 4,500 or so clones, about four fifths of them seen just once; the ten biggest clones take up 45% to 65%. As for time point: week 3, after first cycle of checkpoint inhibitor. The CDR3 is made up of 16 amino acids. This rearrangement joins TRBV21-1 to TRBJ1-2. TRBV21-1 is marked as a pseudogene. The source was blood, collected from a patient treated with checkpoint blockade. The clonotype was recovered from a human donor with melanoma. Here the CDR3 reads CASTLIKKAPPGGYTF. CDR3 nucleotide sequence: TGTGCCAGCACCCTGATTAAAAAGGCCCCCCCGGGGGGCTACACCTTC.